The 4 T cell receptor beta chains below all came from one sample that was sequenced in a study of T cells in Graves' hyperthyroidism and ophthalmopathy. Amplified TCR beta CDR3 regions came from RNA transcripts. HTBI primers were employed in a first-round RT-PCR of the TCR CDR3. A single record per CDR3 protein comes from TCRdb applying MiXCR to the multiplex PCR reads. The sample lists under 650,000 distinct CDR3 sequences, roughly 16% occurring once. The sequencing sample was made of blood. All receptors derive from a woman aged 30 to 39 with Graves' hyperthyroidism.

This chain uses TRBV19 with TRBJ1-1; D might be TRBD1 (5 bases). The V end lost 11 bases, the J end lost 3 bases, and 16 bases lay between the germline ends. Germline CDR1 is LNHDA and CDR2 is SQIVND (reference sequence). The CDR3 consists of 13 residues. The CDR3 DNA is TGTGCCGGAAGCCTGGGGGGGGACACTGAAGCTTTCTTT. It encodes CAGSLGGDTEAFF. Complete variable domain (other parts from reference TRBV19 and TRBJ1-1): DGGITQSPKYLFRKEGQNVTLSCEQNLNHDAMYWYRQDPGQGLRLIYYSQIVNDFQKGDIAEGYSVSREKKESFPLTVTSAQKNPTAFYLCAGSLGGDTEAFFGQGTRLTVV.

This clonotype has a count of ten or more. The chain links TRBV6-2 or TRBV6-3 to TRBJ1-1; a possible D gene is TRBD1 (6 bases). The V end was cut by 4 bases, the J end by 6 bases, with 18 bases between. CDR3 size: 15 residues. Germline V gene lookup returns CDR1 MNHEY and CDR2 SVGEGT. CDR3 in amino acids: CASSLRGGFGAEAFF. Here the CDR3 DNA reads TGTGCCAGCAGTTTAAGAGGGGGATTCGGAGCTGAAGCTTTCTTT.

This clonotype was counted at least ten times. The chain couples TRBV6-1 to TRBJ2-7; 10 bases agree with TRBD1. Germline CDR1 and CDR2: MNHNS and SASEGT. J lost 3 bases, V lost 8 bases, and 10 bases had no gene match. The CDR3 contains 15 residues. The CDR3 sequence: CASRSGGQGVYEQYF. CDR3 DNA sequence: TGTGCCAGCCGTAGCGGCGGACAGGGGGTCTACGAGCAGTACTTC.

The CDR3 region has the DNA TGTGCCAGCAGTGTTGGGGCTGAGCAGTTCTTC. The encoded protein is CASSVGAEQFF. The rearrangement joins TRBV6-4 to TRBJ2-1, with D possibly matching TRBD1 (5 bases). CDR1 is MRHNA and CDR2 is SNTAGT in the germline V gene. The V gene lost 4 bases and the J gene lost 9 bases, with 7 bases spanning the gap. CDR3 size: 11 residues.